The 19 T cell receptor beta chains given below trace back to one sample, sequenced in a study of neurological immune-mediated disorders. Each CDR3 protein is one row after TCRdb ran MiXCR on the 5' RACE reads. The sample carries approximately 26,000 distinct CDR3 sequences, about 2.6% recorded once. Sequencing was carried out using PBMCs. All receptors come from a woman between 50 and 59 years old with multiple sclerosis.

This clonotype was counted at least ten times. The J gene is TRBJ2-7, the V gene TRBV5-1, with a possible D match to TRBD2 (5 bases). Germline values: CDR1 SGHRS, CDR2 YFSETQ. Trimming left V 2 bases short and J 7 bases short, with 10 bases between. This CDR3 spans 12 amino acids. CDR3 sequence reads: CASSLVATEQYF. In DNA form, the CDR3 reads TGCGCCAGCAGCTTAGTAGCGACAGAGCAGTACTTC. The whole variable domain, remainder taken from reference TRBV5-1 and TRBJ2-7, is KAGVTQTPRYLIKTRGQQVTLSCSPISGHRSVSWYQQTPGQGLQFLFEYFSETQRNKGNFPGRFSGRQFSNSRSEMNVSTLELGDSALYLCASSLVATEQYFGPGTRLTVT.

This clonotype occurred many times. The chain is built from TRBV6-5 and TRBJ2-7, with unresolved D. Germline V gives CDR1 MNHEY, CDR2 SVGAGI. The CDR3 length is 13 residues. V lost 6 bases, J lost 5 bases, and 14 bases lay in between. The CDR3 loop is CASRPSSGHEQYF. CDR3 sequence (DNA): TGTGCCAGCAGGCCCTCGTCGGGCCACGAGCAGTACTTC.

In its sample, this clonotype was seen many times. The chain recombines TRBV25-1 with TRBJ2-3, with 9 bases fitting TRBD2. The CDR3 spans 16 residues. The V gene's germline CDR1 is MGHDK and CDR2 SYGVNS. V gave up 3 bases and J gave up 2 bases; unmatched junction bases: 6. CDR3 bases: TGTGCCAGCAGTGACCTTTCTAGCGGGGCCACAGATACGCAGTATTTT. Translated: CASSDLSSGATDTQYF.

This clonotype has ten or more counts. The chain uses TRBV5-1 and TRBJ1-4; 7 bases map to TRBD1. In germline, CDR1 is SGHRS, CDR2 YFSETQ. J lost 5 bases, V lost 4 bases, and 11 bases had no gene match. The CDR3 has 16 residues. The CDR3 loop reads CASSLMPGQQNEKLFF. The DNA for the CDR3 is TGCGCCAGCAGCCTGATGCCGGGACAGCAAAATGAAAAACTGTTTTTT.

This clonotype was detected many times. This chain connects TRBV21-1 to TRBJ2-1; the D call in the table, TRBD2, was not verified against the DNA. TRBV21-1 is an annotated pseudogene. CDR3 size: 14 residues. CDR3 region: CASSSSGRALEQFF. CDR3 coding DNA: TGTGCCAGCAGCTCGAGCGGGAGGGCCCTTGAGCAGTTCTTC.

This clonotype was observed many times. This chain links TRBV6-5 with TRBJ1-1; D is unresolved. The V gene's germline CDR1 is MNHEY and CDR2 SVGAGI. The CDR3 loop spans 15 amino acids. Trimming took 5 bases from V and 8 from J, leaving 21 bases between them. The CDR3 spells CASSPTPGLRREAFF. The CDR3 DNA sequence: TGTGCCAGCAGTCCTACCCCGGGCCTTCGTCGGGAAGCTTTCTTT.

The chain links TRBV12-5 to TRBJ1-1, with D maybe TRBD1 (6 bases). V was shortened by 5 bases and J by 0 bases, with 19 bases between the two germline ends. Germline-derived CDR1 and CDR2 are LGHNT and FRNRAP. The CDR3 has 17 amino acids. The CDR3 DNA is TGTGCTAGTGGTCTCCGACAGGACACAGACCTGAACACTGAAGCTTTCTTT. Translation: CASGLRQDTDLNTEAFF.

In its sample, this clonotype ranks as medium-sized. The rearrangement uses TRBV5-1 and TRBJ1-1, with 7 bases lining up with TRBD1. After removal of 0 bases from V and 0 bases from J, the junction contained 2 bases not matched to a gene. The germline gives CDR1 SGHRS, CDR2 YFSETQ. This CDR3 is 15 amino acids long. CDR3 in amino acids: CASSLDRGMNTEAFF. The CDR3 DNA follows: TGCGCCAGCAGCTTGGACAGGGGAATGAACACTGAAGCTTTCTTT.

J is TRBJ2-3 and V is TRBV5-1; 9 nucleotides match TRBD2. The CDR3 length is 15 residues. J was trimmed by 2 bases and V by 2 bases; bases with no gene match: 3. Germline values: CDR1 SGHRS, CDR2 YFSETQ. The CDR3 protein is CASSFLAGSTDTQYF. The CDR3 DNA reads as TGCGCCAGCAGCTTCCTAGCGGGATCCACAGATACGCAGTATTTT. Variable domain in full (rest from reference TRBV5-1 and TRBJ2-3): KAGVTQTPRYLIKTRGQQVTLSCSPISGHRSVSWYQQTPGQGLQFLFEYFSETQRNKGNFPGRFSGRQFSNSRSEMNVSTLELGDSALYLCASSFLAGSTDTQYFGPGTRLTVL.

This clonotype has a handful of counts. The chain links TRBV20-1 to TRBJ2-3; 7 nucleotides line up with TRBD2. Trimming cost V 5 bases and J 2 bases; bases outside gene matches: 7. Germline CDR1 and CDR2: DFQATT and SNEGSKA (reference sequence). The CDR3 sequence is 14 residues long. The CDR3 spells CSAGGGAFTDTQYF. In DNA, the CDR3 is TGCAGTGCTGGGGGAGGGGCCTTCACAGATACGCAGTATTTT.

This clonotype occurred many times. The rearrangement uses TRBV12-3 or TRBV12-4 and TRBJ2-7, with TRBD2 matching 8 bases. V lost 2 bases, J lost 5 bases, and 14 bases stayed unmatched. The CDR3 consists of 17 residues. Written as DNA, the CDR3 is TGTGCCAGCAGTTTATACCCTCGGGGGGGGCGCAACGACGAGCAGTACTTC. Its protein is CASSLYPRGGRNDEQYF.

This clonotype was seen many times. V and J are TRBV15 and TRBJ1-2; D is possibly TRBD1 (6 bases). Between the trimmed V and J ends, which lost 0 bases and 3 bases, there was a span of 17 bases. The CDR3 contains 17 residues. Germline-derived CDR1 and CDR2 are LNHNV and YYDKDF (reference sequence). CDR3 region: CATSRDFPGRGDYGYTF. CDR3 DNA: TGTGCCACCAGCAGAGATTTTCCGGGCAGGGGAGACTATGGCTACACCTTC.

In its sample, this clonotype was seen many times. The V and J genes are TRBV5-6 and TRBJ2-5, with D possibly TRBD2 on 5 matching bases. This CDR3 contains 14 residues. Trimming took 4 bases from V and 1 from J, leaving 11 bases between them. Per germline, CDR1 SGHDT and CDR2 YYEEEE. The CDR3 sequence: CASSGTGSQETQYF. The CDR3 DNA sequence: TGTGCCAGCAGCGGTACGGGATCCCAAGAGACCCAGTACTTC.

This clonotype was found many times. The V gene is TRBV5-1, the J gene TRBJ1-2, with TRBD1 matching over 9 bases. Germline V gives CDR1 SGHRS, CDR2 YFSETQ. This CDR3 contains 14 residues. V was clipped by 4 bases and J by 7 bases; unmatched bases: 8. The CDR3 coding sequence is TGCGCCAGCAGCCTAAGACAGGGGGGTGGTGGCTACACCTTC. Residues: CASSLRQGGGGYTF.

There are many counts of this clonotype. The chain carries TRBV10-3 and TRBJ2-2; D is unclear. Trimming shortened V by 1 base and J by 1 base, and 10 bases separated the two germline ends. The germline V gene encodes CDR1 ENHRY and CDR2 SYGVKD. The CDR3 covers 16 residues. Here the CDR3 DNA reads TGTGCCATCAGTGAGTGGCGCGACAAGAACACCGGGGAGCTGTTTTTT. Protein product: CAISEWRDKNTGELFF.

This clonotype has at least ten counts. The V gene is TRBV29-1, the J gene TRBJ2-7, with D perhaps TRBD2 (5 bases). The length of the CDR3 is 15 residues. Germline V lookup: CDR1 SQVTM, CDR2 ANQGSEA. The V end lost 5 bases, the J end lost 1 base, and 18 bases lay between the germline ends. DNA for the CDR3: TGCAGCGTTAAGGGCTCTAGCATTGCTTCCTACGAGCAGTACTTC. This sequence encodes CSVKGSSIASYEQYF.

This clonotype has just a few counts. This may arise from a read error, as a much more abundant clone is one base away. The gene calls are TRBV20-1 and TRBJ1-3, with no clear D. V lost 0 bases and J lost 3, with 3 bases in between. Germline loops: CDR1 DFQATT, CDR2 SNEGSKA (reference sequence). The CDR3 has 12 residues. The CDR3 nucleotides are TGCAGTGCTAGAGAGAGTGGAAACACCATATATTTT. This sequence encodes CSARESGNTIYF.

This clonotype was observed many times. The J gene is TRBJ2-7, the V gene TRBV6-5; no reliable D call. This CDR3 contains 14 residues. V was cut by 6 bases and J by 2 bases, with 14 bases left in between. CDR1 and CDR2 from the germline V gene are MNHEY and SVGAGI. CDR3: CASRTNDQTYEQYF. As DNA, the CDR3 is TGTGCCAGCAGAACAAACGACCAGACCTACGAGCAGTACTTC.

At least ten counts were recorded for this clonotype. The chain employs TRBV4-2 and TRBJ1-6, with D perhaps matching TRBD1 (5 bases). The CDR3 totals 15 residues. Trimming removed 1 base at V and 7 bases at J, with 11 bases between. Germline V gene sequence: CDR1 LGHNA, CDR2 YNFKEQ. The CDR3 sequence is CASSQAGTTNSPLHF. The CDR3 DNA sequence: TGTGCCAGCAGCCAAGCGGGGACTACCAATTCACCCCTCCACTTT.